Each of the 21 T cell receptor beta chains below was sequenced from the same sample in a study of tumor-infiltrating lymphocytes in primary liver carcinoma. Unsorted whole blood supplied the RNA, and germline DNA was extracted too. TCR beta cDNA was reverse-transcribed from about 500 ng of total RNA. The reaction used a constant-region primer and ProtoScript II reverse transcriptase. What produced the TCR beta libraries was three nested multiplex PCR rounds using slightly modified ARM-PCR. The first two PCR rounds, roughly 9 cycles each, used TRBV1-TRBV30 forward primers and a C-beta reverse primer. TCRdb redid the calling of the multiplex PCR reads with MiXCR, one entry per CDR3 protein. The sample includes 330,000 or so distinct CDR3 sequences, roughly two thirds of them seen just once. The source material was peripheral blood. These receptors all stem from a middle-aged man with primary liver carcinoma and hepatitis B virus infection.

On this clonotype: This could be a read error, since a much larger clone is one nucleotide away. The V and J genes are TRBV6-5 and TRBJ2-7, with 8 bases that match TRBD1. In germline, CDR1 is MNHEY, CDR2 SVGAGI. V lost 2 bases to trimming and J lost 11 bases; unmatched junction nucleotides: 14. CDR3 length: 15 amino acids. CDR3 residues: CASSYRQGSSYEKYF. CDR3 coding DNA: TGTGCCAGCAGTTACCGACAGGGGAGCTCCTACGAAAAGTACTTC.

A note on this clonotype: This may arise from a read error, as a much more abundant clone is one base away. The chain couples TRBV29-1 to TRBJ2-7; 8 bases align to TRBD2. V trimming: 6 bases; J trimming: 2 bases; junction bases outside the gene matches: 18. There are 17 residues in the CDR3. Germline CDR1 reads SQVTM; CDR2 reads ANQGSEA. The CDR3 nucleotides read TGCAGCGTCCTAAGGGCGGGGGGCAAGGTGGTAACCTACGAGCAGTACTTC. This sequence encodes CSVLRAGGKVVTYEQYF.

The genes are TRBV29-1 and TRBJ2-2; perhaps TRBD2 as D (6 bases). The germline gives CDR1 SQVTM, CDR2 ANQGSEA. The CDR3 extends over 14 amino acids. V gave up 5 bases and J gave up 6 bases, with 16 bases separating them. CDR3 in amino acids: CSVPRSGGAGELFF. CDR3 in DNA: TGCAGCGTTCCACGTAGTGGAGGGGCCGGGGAGCTGTTTTTT.

Concerning this clonotype: At one of its ends the junction is not consistent with the germline gene, which may arise from a read error. The rearrangement uses TRBV11-2 and TRBJ2-7, with D uncertain. CDR1 SGHAT and CDR2 FQNNGV come from the germline V gene. This CDR3 is 14 amino acids long. The CDR3 sequence: CTSSLSSLSYAQYF. The CDR3 nucleotides are TGTACCAGCAGCTTAAGCAGCCTCTCCTACGCGCAGTACTTC.

This clonotype has at least ten counts. V and J are TRBV11-2 and TRBJ2-1; 8 bases map to TRBD2. CDR3 length: 16 amino acids. The germline V gene encodes CDR1 SGHAT and CDR2 FQNNGV. Germline trimming cut 5 bases from V and 6 bases from J; bases unmatched to any gene: 12. The CDR3 region has the DNA TGTGCCAGCAGCCCAGCAGGTCTAGCGGGTCGCAATGAGCAGTTCTTC. Translated, it gives CASSPAGLAGRNEQFF.

As for this clonotype: A read error may account for a junction end that differs from germline. The gene calls are TRBV5-1 and TRBJ2-7; 11 nucleotides agree with TRBD2. CDR1 is SGHRS and CDR2 is YFSETQ in the germline V gene. The CDR3 contains 16 residues. The CDR3 DNA follows: TGCGCCAGCGGCTTAACCAATAGCGGGAGGGCGTACGAGCAGTACTTC. Translating gives CASGLTNSGRAYEQYF.

Note on this clonotype: Relative to the germline gene, one junction end is altered; a read error may explain this. The rearrangement joins TRBV11-2 to TRBJ2-3, with 10 nucleotides matching TRBD2. This CDR3 has 15 residues. Germline-derived CDR1 and CDR2 are SGHAT and FQNNGV. The CDR3 spells CANSLHWGLADTQYF. In DNA, the CDR3 is TGTGCCAACAGCTTGCACTGGGGACTAGCGGATACGCAGTATTTT.

This chain uses TRBV28 with TRBJ2-3, with 10 bases identical to TRBD2. The J segment lost 3 bases and the V segment lost 6 bases, leaving 15 bases of the junction unmatched. This CDR3 has 18 amino acids. Germline CDR1 is MDHEN and CDR2 is SYDVKM. CDR3 in DNA: TGTGCCAGCAGCCCCCGGTTCACGAGCGGGAGGGGGACAGATACGCAGTATTTT. Translating gives CASSPRFTSGRGTDTQYF.

As to this clonotype: A read error is possible here, since a much larger clone lies one base away. CDR3 in DNA: TGTGCCAGCAGTCTTACCCTATCGGGGCAGTACTTC. It is translated as CASSLTLSGQYF. The rearrangement uses TRBV12-3 or TRBV12-4 and TRBJ2-7; D is undetermined. V was trimmed by 5 bases and J by 9 bases, leaving 14 bases between them. CDR3 size: 12 residues.

A note on this clonotype: One end of the junction varies from germline; a read error may be responsible. The rearrangement joins TRBV4-2 to TRBJ2-1, with TRBD2 matching over 13 bases. CDR3 length: 16 amino acids. Looked up from germline, CDR1 is LGHNA and CDR2 is YNFKEQ. The DNA of the CDR3 is TGCGCCAGTAGCCAAGAATTCGGACTAGCGGGAGAGGGGCAGCTCTTC. It encodes CASSQEFGLAGEGQLF.

This clonotype came up a few times. This rearrangement joins TRBV6-4 to TRBJ2-1; 8 nucleotides align to TRBD2. This CDR3 contains 17 residues. Germline assignment: CDR1 MRHNA and CDR2 SNTAGT. Germline trimming cut 0 bases from V and 4 bases from J; bases unmatched to any gene: 8. As DNA, the CDR3 is TGTGCCAGCAGTGACTCCACCTTAGCGGGACTGTACAATGAGCAGTTCTTC. Its protein is CASSDSTLAGLYNEQFF.

With respect to this clonotype: A clone one base away is much larger, so this may be a read error. The chain recombines TRBV4-1 with TRBJ1-6; D is undetermined. V lost 1 base, J lost 9 bases, and 16 bases lay in between. Germline V gene lookup returns CDR1 MGHRA and CDR2 YSYEKL. The CDR3 contains 16 residues. The CDR3 DNA reads as TGCGCCAGCAGCCAAGGTTCACACGGTTATGGTTCACCCCTCCACTTT. Its translation is CASSQGSHGYGSPLHF.

This clonotype came up a few times. V usage is TRBV4-1 and J usage is TRBJ2-2; 12 nucleotides agree with TRBD2. Per the germline V gene, CDR1 is MGHRA and CDR2 is YSYEKL. Trimming cost V 0 bases and J 4 bases; bases outside gene matches: 3. The CDR3 length is 17 residues. The CDR3 sequence: CASSQETSGRTTGELFF. CDR3 DNA sequence: TGCGCCAGCAGCCAAGAAACTAGCGGGAGGACCACCGGGGAGCTGTTTTTT.

The V and J genes are TRBV2 and TRBJ2-7; 8 positions match TRBD1. The CDR3 consists of 14 residues. CDR1 is SNHLY and CDR2 is FYNNEI in the germline V gene. V was clipped by 4 bases and J by 3 bases; unmatched bases: 5. This CDR3 is CASSVGTGDYEQYF. CDR3 nucleotide sequence: TGTGCCAGCAGTGTCGGGACAGGCGACTACGAGCAGTACTTC.

The chain carries TRBV29-1 and TRBJ2-1; 7 bases align to TRBD1. This CDR3 spans 12 amino acids. CDR1 and CDR2 from the germline V gene are SQVTM and ANQGSEA. J was trimmed by 10 bases and V by 1 base; bases with no gene match: 4. The CDR3 DNA sequence: TGCAGCGTTGAAGCGCTGACAGGGGAGCAGTTCTTC. Translation gives CSVEALTGEQFF.

This clonotype was seen a few times. The rearrangement links TRBV6-2 or TRBV6-3 to TRBJ1-5, with unresolved D. Germline CDR1 MNHEY, CDR2 SVGEGT. CDR3 length: 15 amino acids. V lost 7 bases and J 2 bases, leaving 15 bases between the germline ends. CDR3 in DNA: TGTGCCAGCATAGGCGATCTTAGGGGCAATCAGCCCCAGCATTTT. Protein product: CASIGDLRGNQPQHF.

J is TRBJ2-5 and V is TRBV18, with D perhaps TRBD1 (6 bases). V lost 0 bases, J lost 4 bases, and 15 bases lay in between. The CDR3 sequence is 16 residues long. CDR1 and CDR2 (germline): KGHSH, LQKENI. CDR3 bases: TGTGCCAGCTCACCACCAGGGACAAGGAGCGGAGAGACCCAGTACTTC. It yields the protein CASSPPGTRSGETQYF. The variable domain in full, completed from reference TRBV18 and TRBJ2-5, reads NAGVMQNPRHLVRRRGQEARLRCSPMKGHSHVYWYRQLPEEGLKFMVYLQKENIIDESGMPKERFSAEFPKEGPSILRIQQVVRGDSAAYFCASSPPGTRSGETQYFGPGTRLLVL.

This clonotype was picked up many times. The chain is built from TRBV11-2 and TRBJ2-2; D possibly matches TRBD1 or TRBD2 (5 bases each). Trimming shortened V by 2 bases and J by 6 bases, and 10 bases separated the two germline ends. The CDR3 extends over 14 amino acids. Germline CDR1 and CDR2: SGHAT and FQNNGV. CDR3 in DNA: TGTGCCAGCAGCTTAATGGGGGTCTCCGGGGAGCTGTTTTTT. Translation gives CASSLMGVSGELFF. Supplemented by reference TRBV11-2 and TRBJ2-2, the full variable domain reads EAGVAQSPRYKIIEKRQSVAFWCNPISGHATLYWYQQILGQGPKLLIQFQNNGVVDDSQLPKDRFSAERLKGVDSTLKIQPAKLEDSAVYLCASSLMGVSGELFFGEGSRLTVL.

For this clonotype: A read error may account for a junction end that differs from germline. V is TRBV4-1 and J is TRBJ2-2, with D possibly TRBD2 on 5 matching bases. The germline CDR1 and CDR2 sequences are MGHRA and YSYEKL. The CDR3 spans 14 residues. The CDR3 reads CASSPRAFTWEPFF. CDR3 nucleotides: TGCGCCAGCAGCCCTAGGGCGTTCACCTGGGAGCCGTTTTTT.

This clonotype was seen only once. This could be a read error, since a much larger clone is one nucleotide away. The chain has TRBV6-6 and TRBJ2-1, with D hard to call. The CDR3 runs 13 residues. Trimming stripped 2 bases from V and 8 bases from J, with 10 bases between. Germline values: CDR1 MNHNY, CDR2 SVGAGI (reference sequence). The CDR3 protein is CASSYLSTDEQFF. CDR3 DNA sequence: TGTGCCAGCAGTTACCTCTCGACCGATGAGCAGTTCTTC.

This clonotype was detected only a few times. The chain recombines TRBV12-3 or TRBV12-4 with TRBJ2-5; TRBD1 matches 8 bases. The CDR3 totals 15 residues. V shed 5 bases and J 5 bases; nucleotides not matched to a gene: 10. CDR3 amino acids: CASSPQGGSGETQYF. The CDR3, as DNA: TGTGCCAGCAGTCCACAGGGGGGAAGTGGGGAGACCCAGTACTTC.